The entry below describes one T cell receptor (beta chain). Its antigen is unidentified. One entry per CDR3 protein, called by TCRdb with MiXCR from the RT-PCR reads. The sample lists 500,000 to 750,000 distinct CDR3 sequences; 14% were seen once. This CDR3 has 12 residues. Trimming removed 4 bases from V and 11 bases from J, with 14 bases in between. The data were taken from a study of response to subunit inactivated influenza vaccine. The study's findings and limits: It was suggested by the authors that few new T cells are recruited by each seasonal influenza vaccination.

The specimen was PBMCs from blood, collected roughly 12 days after vaccination. The chain combines TRBV12-3 or TRBV12-4 with TRBJ1-1, with no clear D. The source is a middle-aged man who received an inactivated influenza vaccine. The CDR3 DNA reads TGTGCCAGCAGTTATGGCGCCACGGAGGCTTTCTTT. Amino acid sequence: CASSYGATEAFF.